One sample yielded the 18 T cell receptor beta chains listed below, sequenced in a study of cytomegalovirus exposure and HLA in healthy donors. The PCR used 60 Vbeta and 13 Jbeta primers. Data came from immunoSEQ multiplex PCR; TCRdb stores just in-frame clones and leaves some out. The top ten clones hold about 4% of a sample with about 100,000 clones, 79% of them seen once. What was sequenced was PBMCs. All receptors derive from a female donor in good health and CMV-seropositive.

This clone was seen a single time. The rearrangement uses TRBV2 and TRBJ2-3; tentatively, D is TRBD1 (6 bases). Trimming removed 5 bases from V and 3 bases from J, with 12 bases in between. Germline CDR1 reads SNHLY; CDR2 reads FYNNEI. The CDR3 totals 14 residues. The CDR3 DNA is TGTGCCAGCAGTAGCCAGGGGAATACAGATACGCAGTATTTT. This translates into CASSSQGNTDTQYF.

This clone was seen a single time. This chain uses TRBV11-3 with TRBJ2-1; 11 nucleotides line up with TRBD2. Germline V gene data show CDR1 as SGHNT and CDR2 as YENEEA. CDR3 size: 17 residues. V dropped 2 bases and J dropped 10; count of bases not matched to a gene: 13. The CDR3 loop reads CASSLSLAGGASAEQFF. Here the CDR3 DNA reads TGTGCCAGCAGCTTATCCTTAGCGGGAGGGGCGTCGGCAGAGCAGTTCTTC.

The chain employs TRBV5-1 and TRBJ2-1; maybe TRBD2 (7 bases). CDR1 SGHRS and CDR2 YFSETQ come from the germline V gene. The CDR3 is 16 residues long. V lost 4 bases and J lost 3, with 17 bases in between. The CDR3 loop is CASSPGGGELYNEQFF. The CDR3 coding sequence is TGCGCCAGCAGCCCCGGAGGGGGGGAGCTCTACAATGAGCAGTTCTTC.

This clone has a single count. The sample holds other DNA sequences that translate to the same CDR3. The chain recombines TRBV5-1 with TRBJ2-2; 8 bases line up with TRBD2. Germline V gene sequence: CDR1 SGHRS, CDR2 YFSETQ. This CDR3 is 16 amino acids long. V gave up 1 base and J gave up 1 base; unmatched junction bases: 3. CDR3 DNA sequence: TGCGCCAGCAGCTTGATTAGCGGGATGAACACCGGGGAGCTGTTTTTT. It encodes CASSLISGMNTGELFF. Using reference TRBV5-1 and TRBJ2-2 for the parts outside the CDR3, the full variable domain is KAGVTQTPRYLIKTRGQQVTLSCSPISGHRSVSWYQQTPGQGLQFLFEYFSETQRNKGNFPGRFSGRQFSNSRSEMNVSTLELGDSALYLCASSLISGMNTGELFFGEGSRLTVL.

To note about this clone: The junction does not match germline at one end; this may be a read error. The chain recombines TRBV5-6 with TRBJ1-5; maybe TRBD1 (6 bases). The CDR3 sequence is 16 residues long. Germline V gene data show CDR1 as SGHDT and CDR2 as YYEEEE. CDR3: CASSPGGGLGNRPQHF. The CDR3 coding sequence is TGTGCCAGCAGCCCCGGGGGGGGCCTAGGCAATCGGCCCCAGCATTTT.

The genes are TRBV7-6 and TRBJ2-3; D is ambiguous. V was cut by 4 bases and J by 2 bases, with 10 bases left in between. The CDR3 is 14 residues long. Looked up from germline, CDR1 is SGHVS and CDR2 is FNYEAQ. CDR3 amino acids: CASSSNGPTDTQYF. CDR3 DNA: TGTGCCAGCAGCTCCAATGGGCCCACAGATACGCAGTATTTT.

The chain joins TRBV4-1 to TRBJ2-7, with 9 bases lining up with TRBD1. J gave up 2 bases and V 4 bases, and 3 bases lay outside the gene matches. Germline loops: CDR1 MGHRA, CDR2 YSYEKL. This CDR3 contains 14 residues. The CDR3: CASSPRQGAYEQYF. Written as DNA, the CDR3 is TGCGCCAGCAGCCCTCGACAGGGGGCCTACGAGCAGTACTTC.

V gene TRBV5-1 combines with J gene TRBJ2-3; D gene ambiguous. The CDR3 covers 13 residues. Germline CDR1 is SGHRS and CDR2 is YFSETQ. V lost 0 bases, J lost 3 bases, and 5 bases lay in between. The CDR3 DNA reads TGCGCCAGCAGCTTGGACAGTACAGATACGCAGTATTTT. Translated: CASSLDSTDTQYF. Combining the CDR3 with reference TRBV5-1 and TRBJ2-3 gives the whole variable domain KAGVTQTPRYLIKTRGQQVTLSCSPISGHRSVSWYQQTPGQGLQFLFEYFSETQRNKGNFPGRFSGRQFSNSRSEMNVSTLELGDSALYLCASSLDSTDTQYFGPGTRLTVL.

This chain joins TRBV18 and TRBJ2-2; 8 bases match TRBD1. Germline V gene sequence: CDR1 KGHSH, CDR2 LQKENI. The CDR3 loop spans 14 amino acids. The V gene end was trimmed by 8 bases and the J gene end by 2 bases; junction bases not matched to a gene: 4. The CDR3 DNA follows: TGTGCCAGCCGCGGGACAGGAAACACCGGGGAGCTGTTTTTT. Amino acids: CASRGTGNTGELFF.

This clone showed up just a few times. The V and J genes are TRBV7-2 and TRBJ2-5, with 7 bases fitting TRBD2. Germline assignment: CDR1 SGHTA and CDR2 FQGNSA. CDR3 length: 15 amino acids. Trimming removed 1 base from V and 2 bases from J; junction bases left unmatched: 4. CDR3 DNA: TGTGCCAGCAGCTTAGTTGCCGGGAGGCAAGAGACCCAGTACTTC. This translates into CASSLVAGRQETQYF.

The chain has TRBV6-5 and TRBJ1-1; 9 nucleotides align to TRBD1. Germline loops: CDR1 MNHEY, CDR2 SVGAGI. The junction had 7 bases not matched to a gene; V was cut back by 6 bases and J by 5 bases. The CDR3 has 14 amino acids. The CDR3 DNA is TGTGCCAGCAGCGCGGACAGGGGAAGGACTGAAGCTTTCTTT. Translated, it gives CASSADRGRTEAFF.

The chain couples TRBV4-1 to TRBJ2-1; 11 nucleotides agree with TRBD2. CDR3 length: 16 residues. CDR1 MGHRA and CDR2 YSYEKL come from the germline V gene. The ends lost 1 base at V and 7 bases at J; junction bases unmatched: 6. The CDR3 is CASSQGSSGRANEQFF. The CDR3 DNA reads as TGCGCCAGCAGCCAAGGTAGTAGCGGGAGGGCAAATGAGCAGTTCTTC.

This sequence joins TRBV5-1 and TRBJ1-2, with a weak D call TRBD1 (5 bases). The germline V gene has CDR1 SGHRS and CDR2 YFSETQ. This CDR3 is built from 14 residues. Deletions cut 4 bases from V and 6 bases from J, with 16 bases between. CDR3 amino acids: CASSLFEGADGYTF. The CDR3 DNA follows: TGCGCCAGCAGCCTATTCGAAGGGGCTGATGGCTACACCTTC.

The rearrangement links TRBV18 to TRBJ2-7, with a weak D call TRBD2 (6 bases). CDR3 length: 13 residues. Trimming took 6 bases from V and 3 from J, leaving 12 bases between them. Germline V gene data show CDR1 as KGHSH and CDR2 as LQKENI. CDR3 loop: CASSGGINYEQYF. The DNA of the CDR3 is TGTGCCAGCTCTGGAGGGATCAACTACGAGCAGTACTTC. Filled out from reference TRBV18 and TRBJ2-7, the complete variable domain reads NAGVMQNPRHLVRRRGQEARLRCSPMKGHSHVYWYRQLPEEGLKFMVYLQKENIIDESGMPKERFSAEFPKEGPSILRIQQVVRGDSAAYFCASSGGINYEQYFGPGTRLTVT.

The genes are TRBV7-9 and TRBJ2-7; 10 bases map to TRBD1. There are 15 residues in the CDR3. Germline V lookup: CDR1 SEHNR, CDR2 FQNEAQ (reference sequence). With 4 bases clipped from V and 1 base from J, the junction kept 4 bases outside the gene matches. CDR3 loop: CASSSGTGASYEQYF. The CDR3 region has the DNA TGTGCCAGCAGCTCCGGGACAGGGGCGTCCTACGAGCAGTACTTC. The whole variable domain, filled in from reference TRBV7-9 and TRBJ2-7, reads DTGVSQNPRHKITKRGQNVTFRCDPISEHNRLYWYRQTLGQGPEFLTYFQNEAQLEKSRLLSDRFSAERPKGSFSTLEIQRTEQGDSAMYLCASSSGTGASYEQYFGPGTRLTVT.

V gene TRBV5-1 combines with J gene TRBJ2-3; 10 nucleotides agree with TRBD2. J lost 3 bases, V lost 0 bases, and 7 bases had no gene match. The CDR3 covers 17 residues. Germline V gene lookup returns CDR1 SGHRS and CDR2 YFSETQ. CDR3 amino acids: CASSLGLAGVVTDTQYF. The CDR3 bases are TGCGCCAGCAGCTTGGGGCTAGCGGGAGTTGTGACAGATACGCAGTATTTT.

In its sample, this clone was seen once. This rearrangement joins TRBV2 to TRBJ2-5; D possibly corresponds to TRBD2 (6 bases). The CDR3 has 16 amino acids. CDR1 is SNHLY and CDR2 is FYNNEI in the germline V gene. The germline V and J ends were trimmed by 7 bases and 1 base, with 19 bases remaining between them. CDR3: CASTRPGGPTQETQYF. The CDR3 DNA follows: TGTGCCAGCACCAGGCCCGGGGGTCCCACCCAAGAGACCCAGTACTTC.

The chain links TRBV5-6 to TRBJ1-6; 7 nucleotides line up with TRBD1. The CDR3 is made up of 17 amino acids. Germline-derived CDR1 and CDR2 are SGHDT and YYEEEE. Unmatched junction bases numbered 3, after V lost 0 bases and J lost 0 bases. The CDR3 sequence is CASSLDSGGSYNSPLHF. As DNA, the CDR3 is TGTGCCAGCAGCTTGGATTCAGGGGGCTCCTATAATTCACCCCTCCACTTT. Combining the CDR3 with reference TRBV5-6 and TRBJ1-6 gives the whole variable domain DAGVTQSPTHLIKTRGQQVTLRCSPKSGHDTVSWYQQALGQGPQFIFQYYEEEERQRGNFPDRFSGHQFPNYSSELNVNALLLGDSALYLCASSLDSGGSYNSPLHFGNGTRLTVT.